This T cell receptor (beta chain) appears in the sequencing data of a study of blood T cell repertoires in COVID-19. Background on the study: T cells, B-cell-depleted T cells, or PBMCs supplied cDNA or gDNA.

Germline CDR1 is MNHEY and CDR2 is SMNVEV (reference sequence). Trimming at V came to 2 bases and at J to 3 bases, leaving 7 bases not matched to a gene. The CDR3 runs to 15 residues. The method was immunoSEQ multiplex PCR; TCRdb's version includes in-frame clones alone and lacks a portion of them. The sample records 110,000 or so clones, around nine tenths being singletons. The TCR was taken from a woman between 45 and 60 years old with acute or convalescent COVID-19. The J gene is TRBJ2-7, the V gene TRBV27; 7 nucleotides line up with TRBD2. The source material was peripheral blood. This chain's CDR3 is CASSLLGEGLYEQYF. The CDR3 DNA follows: TGTGCCAGCAGTTTACTGGGGGAGGGACTCTACGAGCAGTACTTC.